Shown below are 14 T cell receptor beta chains from a single sample sequenced in a study of cytomegalovirus exposure and HLA in healthy donors. PCR used 60 Vbeta primers and 13 Jbeta primers. TCRdb keeps only in-frame clones here, not all; method: immunoSEQ multiplex PCR. The table records approximately 170,000 clones, more than 65% of them present only once. The sequenced sample consisted of PBMCs. The source is a man over 45 in good health and CMV-seropositive.

J is TRBJ1-1 and V is TRBV18, with D hard to call. This CDR3 contains 15 residues. Per germline, CDR1 KGHSH and CDR2 LQKENI. The V end lost 4 bases, the J end lost 4 bases, and 16 bases lay between the germline ends. The CDR3 region is CASSRGGLATTEAFF. CDR3 sequence (DNA): TGTGCCAGCTCACGAGGCGGGCTAGCTACCACTGAAGCTTTCTTT.

The gene calls are TRBV7-9 and TRBJ1-4, with 7 bases matching TRBD1. V gave up 5 bases and J gave up 0 bases; unmatched junction bases: 9. Germline CDR1 and CDR2: SEHNR and FQNEAQ (reference sequence). The CDR3 covers 17 residues. CDR3 nucleotides: TGTGCCAGCAGCACGCACAGGGGCGTCGCAACTAATGAAAAACTGTTTTTT. Translated, it gives CASSTHRGVATNEKLFF.

The V call is TRBV6-5, the J call TRBJ2-2; D possibly corresponds to TRBD2 (7 bases). There are 14 residues in the CDR3. Germline V gene data show CDR1 as MNHEY and CDR2 as SVGAGI. With 7 bases removed from V and 5 bases from J, the gap between germline ends came to 14 bases. The CDR3: CASKGGAPTGELFF. The DNA of the CDR3 is TGTGCCAGCAAGGGGGGGGCCCCGACCGGGGAGCTGTTTTTT.

The chain couples TRBV9 to TRBJ1-1; no reliable D call. The CDR3 consists of 14 residues. Germline V gene lookup returns CDR1 SGDLS and CDR2 YYNGEE. Trimming cost V 0 bases and J 2 bases, with 8 bases left between them. This chain's CDR3 is CASSVGADNTEAFF. In DNA form, the CDR3 reads TGTGCCAGCAGCGTAGGGGCAGACAACACTGAAGCTTTCTTT.

This chain uses TRBV9 with TRBJ2-5; tentatively, D is TRBD1 (5 bases). TRBJ2-7 explains the end of the DNA better; the J call may be wrong. This CDR3 contains 16 residues. Germline V gene sequence: CDR1 SGDLS, CDR2 YYNGEE. CDR3 bases: TGTGCCAGCAGCCCAGATACAGGACCGCCATATGACGAGCAGTACTTC. Amino acid sequence: CASSPDTGPPYDEQYF.

This sequence joins TRBV7-3 and TRBJ2-3; 7 bases are shared with TRBD2. The trim removed 3 bases at V and 5 bases at J, leaving 5 bases unmatched. CDR1 is SGHTA and CDR2 is FQGTGA in the germline V gene. The CDR3 has 14 amino acids. The CDR3 DNA sequence: TGTGCCAGCAGCTTGGGAGGGGCTGGAGATACGCAGTATTTT. Amino acid sequence: CASSLGGAGDTQYF.

CDR3 sequence reads: CASKVDRGSYNEQFF. CDR3 DNA: TGTGCCAGCAAGGTCGACAGGGGCTCCTACAATGAGCAGTTCTTC. The chain carries TRBV2 and TRBJ2-1, with 8 bases aligning to TRBD1. Per germline, CDR1 SNHLY and CDR2 FYNNEI. The CDR3 is 15 residues long. V was pared by 7 bases and J by 0 bases, with 5 bases of the junction left unmatched.

This chain uses TRBV7-9 with TRBJ2-3; no clear D. V lost 0 bases, J lost 7 bases, and 11 bases lay in between. The CDR3 loop spans 14 amino acids. Germline V CDR1 and CDR2: SEHNR, FQNEAQ (reference sequence). In DNA form, the CDR3 reads TGTGCCAGCAGCTTAGCCGCGAGCATGAATACGCAGTATTTT. Translation gives CASSLAASMNTQYF.

About this clone itself: Relative to the germline gene, one junction end is altered; a read error may explain this. The V call is TRBV7-7, the J call TRBJ2-5, with a possible D match to TRBD2 (5 bases). Germline loops: CDR1 SSHAT, CDR2 FNYEAQ (reference sequence). The CDR3 contains 13 residues. The CDR3 reads CASSPTAGETQYF. CDR3 nucleotide sequence: TGTGCTAGCAGCCCCACGGCGGGAGAGACCCAGTACTTC. Together with reference TRBV7-7 and TRBJ2-5, the CDR3 gives the full variable domain: GAGVSQSPRYKVTKRGQDVTLRCDPISSHATLYWYQQALGQGPEFLTYFNYEAQPDKSGLPSDRFSAERPEGSISTLTIQRTEQRDSAMYRCASSPTAGETQYFGPGTRLLVL.

This clone showed up just once. The rearrangement links TRBV30 to TRBJ2-7; D remains ambiguous. V lost 6 bases and J 3 bases, leaving 15 bases between the germline ends. The germline gives CDR1 GTSNPN, CDR2 SVGIG (reference sequence). This CDR3 comprises 13 residues. CDR3 nucleotides: TGTGCCTGCAGGAAACGGCAGTTCTACGAGCAGTACTTC. The encoded protein is CACRKRQFYEQYF. Filled out from reference TRBV30 and TRBJ2-7, the complete variable domain reads SQTIHQWPATLVQPVGSPLSLECTVEGTSNPNLYWYRQAAGRGLQLLFYSVGIGQISSEVPQNLSASRPQDRQFILSSKKLLLSDSGFYLCACRKRQFYEQYFGPGTRLTVT.

This clone was seen a few times. This chain joins TRBV10-3 and TRBJ2-7; TRBD2 is a possible D gene (5 bases). Germline values: CDR1 ENHRY, CDR2 SYGVKD. V was pared by 2 bases and J by 5 bases, with 13 bases between. CDR3 length equals 14 residues. Here the CDR3 DNA reads TGTGCCATCAGTGAGACTCTTCCGAGGGACGAGCAGTACTTC. Translating gives CAISETLPRDEQYF.

The chain combines TRBV4-3 with TRBJ1-1; a weak D match, TRBD1 (6 bases). CDR3 size: 16 residues. Trimming shortened V by 2 bases and J by 2 bases, and 15 bases separated the two germline ends. In germline, CDR1 is LGHNA, CDR2 YSLEER. CDR3 loop: CASSQKVRTVNTEAFF. CDR3 DNA sequence: TGCGCCAGCAGCCAAAAGGTCCGGACAGTAAACACTGAAGCTTTCTTT.

This chain connects TRBV5-1 to TRBJ2-7; D call uncertain. Germline-derived CDR1 and CDR2 are SGHRS and YFSETQ. V shed 0 bases and J shed 7 bases, with 8 bases lying between them. This CDR3 spans 12 amino acids. The DNA of the CDR3 is TGCGCCAGCAGCTTGGAACGGTTTGAGCAGTACTTC. It yields the protein CASSLERFEQYF.

This chain links TRBV27 with TRBJ1-1; the D gene is possibly TRBD1 (6 bases). CDR3 length: 13 amino acids. Germline lookup yields CDR1 MNHEY and CDR2 SMNVEV (reference sequence). V was cut by 4 bases and J by 8 bases, with 14 bases left in between. The CDR3 loop reads CASSSLRGEEAFF. In nucleotides, the CDR3 is TGTGCCAGCAGTTCTCTCAGGGGTGAGGAAGCTTTCTTT.